This T cell receptor (beta chain) comes out of a study of T cells in pancreatic ductal adenocarcinoma (dated by TCRdb to the late 2010s). Some background on the complete study: Seeking insight into the adaptive T-cell response that arises naturally, the researchers examined how many CD8+ T cells infiltrated tumors of resected pancreatic ductal adenocarcinoma, where they sat, and what features they had, alongside the same properties of suppressive cells.

Study-wide conclusions, independent of this receptor: Comparisons of clonality between tumor and blood may be biased because tumors are enriched in CD45RO+ effector T cells rather than naive T cells, which biases the comparison toward lower diversity. Because most pancreatic cancer patients present with inoperable disease, the resected cohort was biased toward the minority with early-stage disease. Compared with tumor samples, blood samples had more total productive templates and approximately 8-fold more unique clonotypes. T-cell clonality showed no significant difference between tumor and blood, with a mean clonality of around 0.11 in tumors and approximately 0.07 in blood.

Between the V and J ends, shortened by 1 base and 8 bases respectively, the junction contains 11 bases. The germline V gene gives CDR1 as SGHVS and CDR2 as FQNEAQ. Including the terminal cysteine and phenylalanine, the CDR3 comprises 14 residues. The only DNA kept is the CDR3, 42 bases in frame from the first base. TCR beta CDR3 regions were amplified from genomic DNA using the immunoSEQ hsTCRB kit. An Illumina HiSeq system was used for high-throughput TRB CDR3 sequencing. In the authors' own workflow: The immunoSEQ software was used to analyze the sequencing reads, and any nonproductive sequences containing premature stops or frame-shifts were left out. Clonality of the repertoire was calculated as one minus Shannon entropy normalized by log2 of the number of unique productive sequences. TCRdb obtained this table from immuneACCESS and retained in-frame rearrangements with V and J assigned. These tables miss some clones; where compared with another copy, unresolved V genes account for less than half of the shortfall, and the remainder is unexplained. The DNA gave D and trimming, while V, J and clone size come from that table. The sample table records about 29,000 clones; around nine tenths of these occur just once. Together, the top ten hold less than 2.5% of the sample.

Notes on this clone: This clone's antigen is unknown. Base qualities are missing; no much larger clone stands one base away.

The pancreatic ductal adenocarcinoma patients who were selected had gone through surgery without receiving any neoadjuvant therapy. After peripheral blood was drawn into heparin tubes, PBMCs were separated on a histopaque density gradient and then cryopreserved in about 9.8% DMSO. Using the DNeasy Blood and Tissue Kit along with Proteinase K and RNase treatment, genomic DNA was extracted from more than 5 PBMC specimens and under ten flash-frozen tumor specimens. The clonotype comes from a human donor with pancreatic ductal adenocarcinoma. The V and J genes are TRBV7-8 and TRBJ2-2, with the identity of the D gene unclear. Source material: PBMCs. The CDR3 protein sequence reads: CASSLGQVEGELFF. The DNA is as follows: TGTGCCAGCAGCTTAGGCCAGGTGGAAGGGGAGCTGTTTTTT. The CDR3 plus the reference TRBV7-8 and TRBJ2-2 genes for the other parts give the full variable domain: GAGVSQSPRYKVAKRGQDVALRCDPISGHVSLFWYQQALGQGPEFLTYFQNEAQLDKSGLPSDRFFAERPEGSVSTLKIQRTQQEDSAVYLCASSLGQVEGELFFGEGSRLTVL.